This T cell receptor (beta chain) was identified in a study of cytomegalovirus exposure and HLA in healthy donors. Worth noting for this clone: Its antigen is undetermined.

Germline loops: CDR1 MNHNS, CDR2 SASEGT. The CDR3 runs to 15 residues. The trim removed 3 bases at V and 1 base at J, leaving 4 bases unmatched. The PCR contained 60 Vbeta and 13 Jbeta primers. Assay: immunoSEQ multiplex PCR; the TCRdb copy retains only in-frame clones and omits some. Of some 71,000 clones in the sample, around two thirds were seen once. Study results and limitations: Earlier findings revealed that most TCR beta V segments proved productive either about 87% or about 30% of the time. Presence/absence comparisons presumed near-even sequencing depth among donors. CMV serostatus was the only immune exposure information that was available. By HLA locus, TCR association rates varied in a later analysis, with DRB1 showing the most and HLA-C the fewest.

Material: PBMCs. The chain links TRBV6-1 to TRBJ1-1; TRBD1 matches 8 bases. The clonotype was recovered from a woman between 45 and 65 years old in good health and CMV-seropositive. CDR3 sequence (DNA): TGTGCCAGCAGTGAGGACAGGGAGACGAACACTGAAGCTTTCTTT. Its protein is CASSEDRETNTEAFF.